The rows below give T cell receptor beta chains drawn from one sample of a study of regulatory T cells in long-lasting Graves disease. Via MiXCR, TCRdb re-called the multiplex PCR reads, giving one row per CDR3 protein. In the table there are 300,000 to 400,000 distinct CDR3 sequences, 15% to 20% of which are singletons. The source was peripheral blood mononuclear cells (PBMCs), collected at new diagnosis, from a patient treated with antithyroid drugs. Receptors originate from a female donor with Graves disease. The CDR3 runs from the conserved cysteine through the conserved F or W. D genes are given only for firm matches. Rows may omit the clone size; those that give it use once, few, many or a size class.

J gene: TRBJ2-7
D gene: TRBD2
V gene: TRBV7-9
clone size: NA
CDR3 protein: CASSSGTSSAYEQYF
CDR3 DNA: TGTGCCAGCAGTTCCGGGACTAGCAGTGCCTACGAGCAGTACTTC

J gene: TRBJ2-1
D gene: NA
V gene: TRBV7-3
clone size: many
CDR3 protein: CASSLTAYNEQFF
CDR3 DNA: TGTGCCAGCAGCTTAACGGCCTACAATGAGCAGTTCTTC

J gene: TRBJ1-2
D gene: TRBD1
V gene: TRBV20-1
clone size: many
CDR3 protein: CGAGDRQYGYTF
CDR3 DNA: TGCGGGGCGGGGGACAGGCAATACGGCTACACCTTC

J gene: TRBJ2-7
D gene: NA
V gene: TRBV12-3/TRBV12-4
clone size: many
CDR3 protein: CASSKGGQYYEQYF
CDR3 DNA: TGTGCCAGCAGCAAGGGGGGACAGTACTACGAGCAGTACTTC

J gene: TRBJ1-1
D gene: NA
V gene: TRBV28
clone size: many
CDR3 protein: CASSLRASSDTEAFF
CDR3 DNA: TGTGCCAGCAGTTTGAGAGCCTCTTCGGACACTGAAGCTTTCTTT

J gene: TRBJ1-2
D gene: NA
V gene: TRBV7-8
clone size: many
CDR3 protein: CASSLYKRLGLEDGYTF
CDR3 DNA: TGTGCCAGCAGCTTATACAAGCGATTGGGGCTTGAAGACGGCTACACCTTC

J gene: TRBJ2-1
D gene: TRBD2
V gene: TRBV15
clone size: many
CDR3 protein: CATSRDRDYFYNEQFF
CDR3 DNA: TGTGCCACCAGCAGAGATCGGGACTACTTTTACAATGAGCAGTTCTTC

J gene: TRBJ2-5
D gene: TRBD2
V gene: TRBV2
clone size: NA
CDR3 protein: CASNGLAGTYFTETQYF
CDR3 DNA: TGTGCCAGCAACGGGCTAGCGGGAACTTACTTTACTGAGACCCAGTACTTC

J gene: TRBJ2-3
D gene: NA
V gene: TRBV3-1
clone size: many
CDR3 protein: CASSHSFGTQYF
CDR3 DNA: TGTGCCAGCAGCCACTCGTTTGGTACGCAGTATTTT

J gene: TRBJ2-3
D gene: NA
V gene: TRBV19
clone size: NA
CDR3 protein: CAIGGPTDTQYF
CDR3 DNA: TGTGCGATCGGCGGGCCCACAGATACGCAGTATTTT

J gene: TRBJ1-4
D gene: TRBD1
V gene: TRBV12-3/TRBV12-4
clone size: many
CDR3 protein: CASSSLDRGHEKLFF
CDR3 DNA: TGTGCCAGCAGTTCCCTAGACAGGGGGCATGAAAAACTGTTTTTT

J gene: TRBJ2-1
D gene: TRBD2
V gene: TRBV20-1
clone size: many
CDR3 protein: CSARDVLAGNNEQFF
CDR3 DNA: TGCAGTGCTAGAGATGTGCTAGCGGGTAACAATGAGCAGTTCTTC

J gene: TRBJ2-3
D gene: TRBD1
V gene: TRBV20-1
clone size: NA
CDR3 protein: CSARGSGGLSQYF
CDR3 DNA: TGCAGTGCTAGAGGCTCAGGGGGTCTATCGCAGTATTTT

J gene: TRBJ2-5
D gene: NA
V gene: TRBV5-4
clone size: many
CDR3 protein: CASSLQGLKETQYF
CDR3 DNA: TGTGCCAGCAGCTTACAGGGTTTAAAGGAGACCCAGTACTTC

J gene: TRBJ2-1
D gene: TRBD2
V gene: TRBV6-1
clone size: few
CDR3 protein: CASNQLATSSYNEQFF
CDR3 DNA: TGTGCCAGCAACCAACTAGCGACAAGCTCCTACAATGAGCAGTTCTTC

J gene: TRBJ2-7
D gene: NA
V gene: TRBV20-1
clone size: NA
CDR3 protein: CSARDRGSFYEQYF
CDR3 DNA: TGCAGTGCTAGAGATCGGGGGAGTTTCTACGAGCAGTACTTC

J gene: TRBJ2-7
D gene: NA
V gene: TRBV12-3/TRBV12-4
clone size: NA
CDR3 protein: CASSPRLRPYEQYF
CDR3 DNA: TGTGCCAGCAGTCCCCGACTCCGACCCTACGAGCAGTACTTC

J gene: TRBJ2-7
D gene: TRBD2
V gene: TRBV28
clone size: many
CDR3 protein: CASSSPSGRNEQYF
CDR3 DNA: TGTGCCAGCAGTTCCCCCAGCGGGAGAAACGAGCAGTACTTC

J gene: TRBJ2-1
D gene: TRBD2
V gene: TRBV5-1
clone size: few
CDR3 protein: CASSFPSGRGSSYNEQFF
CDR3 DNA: TGCGCCAGCAGCTTCCCTAGCGGGAGGGGGAGCTCCTACAATGAGCAGTTCTTC

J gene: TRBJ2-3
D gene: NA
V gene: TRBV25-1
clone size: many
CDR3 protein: CASRTSTDTQYF
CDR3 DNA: TGTGCCAGCAGAACTTCAACAGATACGCAGTATTTT

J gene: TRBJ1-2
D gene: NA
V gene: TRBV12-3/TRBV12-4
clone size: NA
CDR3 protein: CASSPPGHQNYGYTF
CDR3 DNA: TGTGCCAGCAGTCCTCCGGGACACCAAAACTATGGCTACACCTTC

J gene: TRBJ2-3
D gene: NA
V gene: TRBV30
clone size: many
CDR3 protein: CAWSPGGATDTQYF
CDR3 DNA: TGTGCCTGGAGCCCTGGGGGAGCGACAGATACGCAGTATTTT

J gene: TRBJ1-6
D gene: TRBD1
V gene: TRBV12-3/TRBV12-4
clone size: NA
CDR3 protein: CASSSGTASPLHF
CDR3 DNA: TGTGCCAGCAGTTCCGGGACAGCCTCACCCCTCCACTTT

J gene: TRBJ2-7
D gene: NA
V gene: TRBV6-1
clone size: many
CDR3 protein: CASSPPGRREQYF
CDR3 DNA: TGTGCCAGCAGCCCTCCGGGACGCAGGGAGCAGTACTTC